This record concerns one TCR beta chain sequence. The J segment lost 2 bases and the V segment lost 0 bases, leaving 2 bases of the junction unmatched. CDR3 length equals 15 residues. Germline V CDR1 and CDR2: SGHRS, YFSETQ. Sequencing was performed with immunoSEQ multiplex PCR; in TCRdb, only in-frame clones are kept and a portion is missing. This table holds roughly 180,000 clones, 65% to 85% found once. This sample is drawn from a study of blood T cell repertoires in COVID-19. Study information: COVID-19 samples collected from the United States, Italy and Spain covered acute and convalescent phases.

Sequencing was carried out using PBMCs or T cells enriched from blood (not recorded which). V and J are TRBV5-1 and TRBJ2-1; the match to TRBD1 covers 7 bases. This receptor was identified in a woman aged 45-65 years in a cohort exposed to, infected with or recovered from COVID-19 (not recorded which). The CDR3 DNA sequence: TGCGCCAGCAGCTTGGAGGGGGCCACCTACAATGAGCAGTTCTTC. Encoded protein: CASSLEGATYNEQFF.